This T cell receptor (beta chain) came from a study of post-analysis software for immune sequencing data. Trimming stripped 2 bases from V and 2 bases from J, with 14 bases between. The CDR3 totals 16 residues. Germline V gene sequence: CDR1 MNHEY, CDR2 SMNVEV (reference sequence). The study's findings and limits: Patients showed TRBV5-6, TRBV5-1 and TRBV20-1 among five TRBV segments more frequent than in controls. In multiple sclerosis, normalized Chao1 diversity was significantly below that of controls.

Notes on this clonotype: Its specificity is not known.

TCR beta cDNA libraries included unique molecular identifiers. TCRdb fed the PCR reads into MiXCR, producing one record per CDR3 protein. This table has roughly 670,000 distinct CDR3 sequences, 55% to 60% appearing once. The sequence derives from a girl aged 2 to 9 with multiple sclerosis. The sample comprised blood. The gene calls are TRBV27 and TRBJ2-3; D may be TRBD2 (6 bases). The CDR3 DNA reads as TGTGCCAGCAGTTTACGGCGTAGCGGTTACACAGATACGCAGTATTTT. Amino acids: CASSLRRSGYTDTQYF.